This T cell receptor beta chain came from a study of Graves' ophthalmopathy and Graves' hyperthyroidism. Study background: The collection of peripheral blood took place at initial diagnosis, before any treatment. Findings and limits, study-wide: Most clonotypes expanded in thyroid above 0.001 frequency were present in blood too.

RNA transcripts were the source from which TCR beta CDR3 regions were amplified. An opening RT-PCR round employed HTBI primers and preceded a second-round multiplex PCR. TCRdb recomputed calls from the multiplex PCR reads with MiXCR, one row per CDR3 protein. The table has a few hundred thousand distinct CDR3 sequences, about 18% seen once. This clonotype was recorded at least ten times. Its antigen is unidentified. From germline, CDR1 is MNHEY and CDR2 SVGAGI. The CDR3 sequence is 15 residues long. The V and J ends lost 3 bases and 5 bases respectively, with 11 bases between them. Ophthalmopathy absent within 18 months of follow-up marked hyperthyroidism as stable. From fresh peripheral blood, around 9.3 ml in volume, the PBMCs were obtained.

The chain links TRBV6-5 to TRBJ1-6; D perhaps matches TRBD1 (5 bases). Sequencing was carried out using peripheral blood. This receptor was obtained from an adult woman with stable Graves' hyperthyroidism. CDR3 bases: TGTGCCAGCAGTTATCCTGCGGGGGATAATTCACCCCTCCACTTT. Protein: CASSYPAGDNSPLHF.